This TCR beta chain was retrieved from a study of CD8 T cells in ankylosing spondylitis. Study-wide points: Blood of patients with ankylosing spondylitis appeared to be characterized by a TCR beta motif of several highly homologous variants. Within matched ankylosing spondylitis synovial fluid, disease-linked clones were reportedly significantly enriched.

Worth noting for this clonotype: Its antigen is unidentified.

5'-RACE, quantitative and with molecular barcodes, yielded the TCR beta libraries. TCRdb analysed the 5' RACE reads with MiXCR anew, one entry per CDR3 protein. The sample lists approximately 100,000 distinct CDR3 sequences; around 24% were seen once. Germline CDR1 reads SGHTA; CDR2 reads FQGNSA. Trimming pared 6 bases from V and 2 bases from J, leaving 10 bases between. The CDR3 loop spans 14 amino acids. Sequenced: synovial fluid, either unsorted or a sorted T cell fraction (not recorded which). V usage is TRBV7-2 and J usage is TRBJ2-2; D is unresolved. The TCR was taken from a male donor with ankylosing spondylitis. The CDR3 loop reads CASSSTTNTGELFF. The CDR3 DNA reads as TGTGCCAGCAGTTCGACAACTAACACCGGGGAGCTGTTTTTT.